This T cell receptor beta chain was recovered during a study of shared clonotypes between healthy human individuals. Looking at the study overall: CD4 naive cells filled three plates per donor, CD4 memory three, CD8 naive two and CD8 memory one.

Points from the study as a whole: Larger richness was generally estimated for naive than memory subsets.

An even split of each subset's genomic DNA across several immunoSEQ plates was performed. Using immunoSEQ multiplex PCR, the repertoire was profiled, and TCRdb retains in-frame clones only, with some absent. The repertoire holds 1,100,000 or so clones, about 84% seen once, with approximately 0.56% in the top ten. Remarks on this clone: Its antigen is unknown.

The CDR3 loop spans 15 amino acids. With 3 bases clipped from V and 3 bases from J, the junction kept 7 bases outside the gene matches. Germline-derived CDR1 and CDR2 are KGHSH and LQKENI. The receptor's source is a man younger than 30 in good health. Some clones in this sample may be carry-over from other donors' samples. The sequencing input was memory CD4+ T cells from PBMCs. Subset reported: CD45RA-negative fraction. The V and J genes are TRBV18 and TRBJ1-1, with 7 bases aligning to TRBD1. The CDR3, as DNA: TGTGCCAGCTCACCCAAGACAGGGTTCGACACTGAAGCTTTCTTT. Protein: CASSPKTGFDTEAFF. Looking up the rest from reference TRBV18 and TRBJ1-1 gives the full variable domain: NAGVMQNPRHLVRRRGQEARLRCSPMKGHSHVYWYRQLPEEGLKFMVYLQKENIIDESGMPKERFSAEFPKEGPSILRIQQVVRGDSAAYFCASSPKTGFDTEAFFGQGTRLTVV.